One and the same sample provided the 15 T cell receptor beta chains below, sequenced in a study of T cells in Graves' hyperthyroidism and ophthalmopathy. There were TCR beta CDR3 regions amplified from RNA transcripts. In the first-round RT-PCR of the TCR CDR3, the HTBI primer set was used. TCRdb passed the multiplex PCR reads through MiXCR, listing each CDR3 protein once. The sample yields about 640,000 distinct CDR3 sequences, less than 25% seen once. The sample taken for sequencing was blood. Receptor source: a man under 40 with Graves' ophthalmopathy.

The sample holds many counts of this clonotype. The rearrangement links TRBV3-1 to TRBJ1-1; tentative D call: TRBD1 (5 bases). The CDR3 spans 15 residues. V was cut by 6 bases and J by 4 bases, with 18 bases left in between. The germline V gene has CDR1 LGHDT and CDR2 YNNKEL (reference sequence). The CDR3 reads CASRPLGPSSTEAFF. In DNA form, the CDR3 reads TGTGCCAGCAGGCCCTTGGGGCCCTCGAGCACTGAAGCTTTCTTT.

CDR3 sequence (DNA): TGTGCCAGCAGTCCACGGGACAGGGGGGCCAACGAGCAGTACTTC. Protein product: CASSPRDRGANEQYF. V is TRBV28 and J is TRBJ2-7; TRBD1 matches at 11 bases. The V gene's germline CDR1 is MDHEN and CDR2 SYDVKM. CDR3 length: 15 amino acids. V lost 5 bases and J lost 5; bases outside the gene matches: 8.

This clonotype has just a few counts. This chain connects TRBV20-1 to TRBJ1-1, with D tentatively TRBD1 (6 bases). CDR3 length: 13 amino acids. Germline V lookup: CDR1 DFQATT, CDR2 SNEGSKA (reference sequence). The ends were cut back, 3 bases at V and 1 base at J, with 9 bases in the middle. This chain's CDR3 is CSARDSRNTEAFF. CDR3 nucleotide sequence: TGCAGTGCTAGGGACAGCCGGAACACTGAAGCTTTCTTT.

This clonotype was counted between two and nine times. The genes are TRBV28 and TRBJ1-4; D gene uncertain. Looked up from germline, CDR1 is MDHEN and CDR2 is SYDVKM. CDR3 length equals 13 residues. Trimming stripped 2 bases from V and 7 bases from J, with 8 bases between. Here the CDR3 reads CASSLVRREKLFF. The DNA for the CDR3 is TGTGCCAGCAGTTTAGTGAGGCGTGAAAAACTGTTTTTT.

The chain employs TRBV4-1 and TRBJ1-2, with D perhaps matching TRBD1 (6 bases). The CDR3 consists of 16 residues. Trimming took off 4 bases at V and 2 bases at J, with 17 bases between the two ends. Per germline, CDR1 MGHRA and CDR2 YSYEKL. The CDR3 reads CASSRPLRGRNYGYTF. In nucleotides, the CDR3 is TGCGCCAGCAGCCGCCCCCTGAGGGGGAGGAACTATGGCTACACCTTC.

This clonotype was seen repeatedly, ten times or more. This rearrangement joins TRBV3-1 to TRBJ2-7; tentatively, D is TRBD2 (5 bases). Germline assignment: CDR1 LGHDT and CDR2 YNNKEL (reference sequence). The CDR3 loop spans 15 amino acids. Deletions cut 1 base from V and 0 bases from J, with 10 bases between. Here the CDR3 DNA reads TGTGCCAGCAGCCAAGTGAGCGGCGACTCCTACGAGCAGTACTTC. Protein sequence: CASSQVSGDSYEQYF.

This clonotype appeared a few times. This chain uses TRBV28 with TRBJ1-1; no firm D call. V gave up 7 bases and J gave up 0 bases, with 9 bases separating them. The CDR3 is 13 residues long. The germline CDR1 and CDR2 sequences are MDHEN and SYDVKM. The CDR3 sequence: CASNEGLNTEAFF. The CDR3 DNA sequence: TGTGCCAGCAACGAAGGCTTGAACACTGAAGCTTTCTTT.

This clonotype was seen repeatedly, ten times or more. The gene calls are TRBV2 and TRBJ1-6; 8 bases align to TRBD1. V was clipped by 6 bases and J by 7 bases; unmatched bases: 5. The CDR3 spans 14 residues. Germline V lookup: CDR1 SNHLY, CDR2 FYNNEI. Here the CDR3 reads CASRPGQANSPLHF. The CDR3 coding sequence is TGTGCCAGCAGGCCGGGACAGGCGAATTCACCCCTCCACTTT. Filled out from reference TRBV2 and TRBJ1-6, the complete variable domain reads EPEVTQTPSHQVTQMGQEVILRCVPISNHLYFYWYRQILGQKVEFLVSFYNNEISEKSEIFDDQFSVERPDGSNFTLKIRSTKLEDSAMYFCASRPGQANSPLHFGNGTRLTVT.

The chain uses TRBV7-2 and TRBJ1-1; D might be TRBD1 (6 bases). The V end was cut by 1 base, the J end by 8 bases, with 14 bases between. CDR3 size: 14 residues. Germline loops: CDR1 SGHTA, CDR2 FQGNSA. As DNA, the CDR3 is TGTGCCAGCAGCTTAGGGTGGGGCAGGGGAGAAGCTTTCTTT. Its protein product is CASSLGWGRGEAFF.

V gene TRBV24-1 combines with J gene TRBJ1-2; tentatively, D is TRBD1 (6 bases). V was cut by 0 bases and J by 6 bases, with 10 bases left in between. Germline CDR1 is KGHDR and CDR2 is SFDVKD. The CDR3 spans 14 residues. Here the CDR3 DNA reads TGTGCCACCAGTGATTTGGACAGGAGAGATGGCTACACCTTC. Translated: CATSDLDRRDGYTF.

The chain employs TRBV28 and TRBJ2-1; TRBD2 might be the D (6 bases). Per germline, CDR1 MDHEN and CDR2 SYDVKM. The CDR3 runs 17 residues. V shed 1 base and J shed 4 bases, with 17 bases lying between them. CDR3 sequence reads: CASSLFTTGTYYNEQFF. The CDR3 DNA sequence: TGTGCCAGCAGTTTATTCACAACCGGGACTTATTACAATGAGCAGTTCTTC.

The V call is TRBV19, the J call TRBJ2-1; 7 bases map to TRBD1. The germline CDR1 and CDR2 sequences are LNHDA and SQIVND (reference sequence). The CDR3 length is 16 residues. After removal of 7 bases from V and 6 bases from J, the junction contained 15 bases not matched to a gene. CDR3 amino acids: CASTPKTGSSSNEQFF. The CDR3 DNA sequence: TGTGCCAGTACTCCAAAGACAGGGTCGAGTAGCAATGAGCAGTTCTTC.

The chain joins TRBV9 to TRBJ2-1, with D unclear. The CDR3 contains 16 residues. The germline V gene encodes CDR1 SGDLS and CDR2 YYNGEE. With 4 bases removed from V and 0 bases from J, the gap between germline ends came to 14 bases. In DNA form, the CDR3 reads TGTGCCAGCAGCCCTACCGGGTTTCCCTCCTACAATGAGCAGTTCTTC. It translates to CASSPTGFPSYNEQFF.

J is TRBJ2-4 and V is TRBV20-1, with TRBD2 identical over 12 bases. With V trimmed by 3 bases and J by 8 bases, 11 bases remained unmatched. CDR3 length equals 16 residues. The germline V gene has CDR1 DFQATT and CDR2 SNEGSKA (reference sequence). The CDR3 region has the DNA TGCAGTGCTAGGAAATCTAGCGGGAGGGCCCAGGACATTCAGTACTTC. Protein sequence: CSARKSSGRAQDIQYF.

This clonotype was observed many times. The chain employs TRBV28 and TRBJ2-5; D perhaps matches TRBD1 (6 bases). Germline loops: CDR1 MDHEN, CDR2 SYDVKM. Trimming stripped 7 bases from V and 4 bases from J, with 16 bases between. CDR3 size: 14 residues. CDR3 nucleotide sequence: TGTGCCAGCACCCAAGGGGGAAAGGGAGAGACCCAGTACTTC. Protein product: CASTQGGKGETQYF.